A single sample gave rise to the 10 T cell receptor beta chains below, sequenced in a study of T cell responses to AZD1222 COVID-19 vaccine. Sequencing was performed with immunoSEQ multiplex PCR; in TCRdb, only in-frame clones are kept and a portion is missing. This repertoire shows more than 95,000 clones, more than 80% found once; its top ten account for about 4.3%. The sequencing used peripheral blood, collected 28 days after the second AZD1222 dose. All receptors come from an adult who received the AZD1222 COVID-19 vaccine.

The chain carries TRBV6-5 and TRBJ2-6; D gene ambiguous. The germline V and J ends were trimmed by 5 bases and 2 bases, with 10 bases remaining between them. Per germline, CDR1 MNHEY and CDR2 SVGAGI. This CDR3 is 15 amino acids long. Here the CDR3 DNA reads TGTGCCAGCAGTCTCAGTGGCGCTGGGGCCAACGTCCTGACTTTC. Translation gives CASSLSGAGANVLTF.

The rearrangement joins TRBV7-2 to TRBJ1-5, with D perhaps matching TRBD1 (5 bases). Germline V gene lookup returns CDR1 SGHTA and CDR2 FQGNSA. This CDR3 has 15 amino acids. The V end was cut by 1 base, the J end by 10 bases, with 17 bases between. The CDR3 loop reads CASSLGSGQKGPQHF. CDR3 nucleotide sequence: TGTGCCAGCAGCTTAGGGTCGGGGCAAAAGGGACCCCAGCATTTT.

The chain uses TRBV6-5 and TRBJ2-1; D perhaps matches TRBD1 (6 bases). The CDR3 is 14 amino acids. Deletions cut 6 bases from V and 6 bases from J, with 15 bases between. Germline V CDR1 and CDR2: MNHEY, SVGAGI. The CDR3 sequence: CASRSRGRGNEQFF. CDR3 bases: TGTGCCAGCAGGAGCAGGGGAAGGGGCAATGAGCAGTTCTTC.

J is TRBJ2-2 and V is TRBV5-1; D gene unclear. The V gene's germline CDR1 is SGHRS and CDR2 YFSETQ. V was pared by 4 bases and J by 0 bases, with 13 bases between. This CDR3 is 16 amino acids long. CDR3 sequence reads: CASSPLGSSNTGELFF. CDR3 DNA: TGCGCCAGCAGCCCCTTGGGCAGCTCGAACACCGGGGAGCTGTTTTTT.

The V gene is TRBV2, the J gene TRBJ2-3, with no clear D. Germline V gene lookup returns CDR1 SNHLY and CDR2 FYNNEI. The V and J ends lost 8 bases and 6 bases respectively, with 12 bases between them. This CDR3 region has 12 residues. CDR3 region: CASLSGFDTQYF. The CDR3 region has the DNA TGTGCCAGCTTGTCCGGGTTCGATACGCAGTATTTT.

A remark on this clone: The same CDR3 can be traced to other DNA sequences in this sample. The V and J genes are TRBV5-1 and TRBJ2-1; 12 nucleotides match TRBD2. The CDR3 has 16 residues. Germline CDR1 SGHRS, CDR2 YFSETQ. V gave up 4 bases and J gave up 1 base; unmatched junction bases: 3. The CDR3 reads CASSLLAGGSYNEQFF. CDR3 coding DNA: TGCGCCAGCAGCCTACTAGCGGGGGGTTCCTACAATGAGCAGTTCTTC. Full variable domain (rest looked up from reference TRBV5-1 and TRBJ2-1): KAGVTQTPRYLIKTRGQQVTLSCSPISGHRSVSWYQQTPGQGLQFLFEYFSETQRNKGNFPGRFSGRQFSNSRSEMNVSTLELGDSALYLCASSLLAGGSYNEQFFGPGTRLTVL.

The chain recombines TRBV11-2 with TRBJ2-1; tentatively, D is TRBD1 or TRBD2 (6 bases each). This CDR3 comprises 12 residues. V lost 4 bases and J 13 bases, leaving 14 bases between the germline ends. The germline V gene has CDR1 SGHAT and CDR2 FQNNGV. This CDR3 reads CASSSPTGTQFF. CDR3 DNA: TGTGCCAGCAGCTCGCCTACAGGGACTCAGTTCTTC.

V and J are TRBV10-2 and TRBJ1-6; 7 positions match TRBD1. Germline V gene lookup returns CDR1 WSHSY and CDR2 SAAADI. With V trimmed by 6 bases and J by 9 bases, 11 bases remained unmatched. The length of the CDR3 is 15 residues. The CDR3 loop reads CASRSRGGEGSPLHF. The CDR3, as DNA: TGCGCCAGCAGAAGCAGGGGGGGTGAGGGTTCACCCCTCCACTTT.

The V gene is TRBV4-1, the J gene TRBJ1-1; D unclear. Germline V gene data show CDR1 as MGHRA and CDR2 as YSYEKL. V was trimmed by 3 bases and J by 2 bases, leaving 10 bases between them. The CDR3 length is 14 residues. In nucleotides, the CDR3 is TGCGCCAGCAGCCACCCGCAACACAACACTGAAGCTTTCTTT. Protein sequence: CASSHPQHNTEAFF.

The chain has TRBV5-6 and TRBJ1-1; 7 bases line up with TRBD1. The CDR3 has 13 amino acids. The germline V gene has CDR1 SGHDT and CDR2 YYEEEE. V lost 2 bases and J lost 6; bases outside the gene matches: 4. CDR3 protein: CASSFRQGAEAFF. The CDR3 nucleotides read TGTGCCAGCAGCTTTAGACAGGGCGCTGAAGCTTTCTTT.